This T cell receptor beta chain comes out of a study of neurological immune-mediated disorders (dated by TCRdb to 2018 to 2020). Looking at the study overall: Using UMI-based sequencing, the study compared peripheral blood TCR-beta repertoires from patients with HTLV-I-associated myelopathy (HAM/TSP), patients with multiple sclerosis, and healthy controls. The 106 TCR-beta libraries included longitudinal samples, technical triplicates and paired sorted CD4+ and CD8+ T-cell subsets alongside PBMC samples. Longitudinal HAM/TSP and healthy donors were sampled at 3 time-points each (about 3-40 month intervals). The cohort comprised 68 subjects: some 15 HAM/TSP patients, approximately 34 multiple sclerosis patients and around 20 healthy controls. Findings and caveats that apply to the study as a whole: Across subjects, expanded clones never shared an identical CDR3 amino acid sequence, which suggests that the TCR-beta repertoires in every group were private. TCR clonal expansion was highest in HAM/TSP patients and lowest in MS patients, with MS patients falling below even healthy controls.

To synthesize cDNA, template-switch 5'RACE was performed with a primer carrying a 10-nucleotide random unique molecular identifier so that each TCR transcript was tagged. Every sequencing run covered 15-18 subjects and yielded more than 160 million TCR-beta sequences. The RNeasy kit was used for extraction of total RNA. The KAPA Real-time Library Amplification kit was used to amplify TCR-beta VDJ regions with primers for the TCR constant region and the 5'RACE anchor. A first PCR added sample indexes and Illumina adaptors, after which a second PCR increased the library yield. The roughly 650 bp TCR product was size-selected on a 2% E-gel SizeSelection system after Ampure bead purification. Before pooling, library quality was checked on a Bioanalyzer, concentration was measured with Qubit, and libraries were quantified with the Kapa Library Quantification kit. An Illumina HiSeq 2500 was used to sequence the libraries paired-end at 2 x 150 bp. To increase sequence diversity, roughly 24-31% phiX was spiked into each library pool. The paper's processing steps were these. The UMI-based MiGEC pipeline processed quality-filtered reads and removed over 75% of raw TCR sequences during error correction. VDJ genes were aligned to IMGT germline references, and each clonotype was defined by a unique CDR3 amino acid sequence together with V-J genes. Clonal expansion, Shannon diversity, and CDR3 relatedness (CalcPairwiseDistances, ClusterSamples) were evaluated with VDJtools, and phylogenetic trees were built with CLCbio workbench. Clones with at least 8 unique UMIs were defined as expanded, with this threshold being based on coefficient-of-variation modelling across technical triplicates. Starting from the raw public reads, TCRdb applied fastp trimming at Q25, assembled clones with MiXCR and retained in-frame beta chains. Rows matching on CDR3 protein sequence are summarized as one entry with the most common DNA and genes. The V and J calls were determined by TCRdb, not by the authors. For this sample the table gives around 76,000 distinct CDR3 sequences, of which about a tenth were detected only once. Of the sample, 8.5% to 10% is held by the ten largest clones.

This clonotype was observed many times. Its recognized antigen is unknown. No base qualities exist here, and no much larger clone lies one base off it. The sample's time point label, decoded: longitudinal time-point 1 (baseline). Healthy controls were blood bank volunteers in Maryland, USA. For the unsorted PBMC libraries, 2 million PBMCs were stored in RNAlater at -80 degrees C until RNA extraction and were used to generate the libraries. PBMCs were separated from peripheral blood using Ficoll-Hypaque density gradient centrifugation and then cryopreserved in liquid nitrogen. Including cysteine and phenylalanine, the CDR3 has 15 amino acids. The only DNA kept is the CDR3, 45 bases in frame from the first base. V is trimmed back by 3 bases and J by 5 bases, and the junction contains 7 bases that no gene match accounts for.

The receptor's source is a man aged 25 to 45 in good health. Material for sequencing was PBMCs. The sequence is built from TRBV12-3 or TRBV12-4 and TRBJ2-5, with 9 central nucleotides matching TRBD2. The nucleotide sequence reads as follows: TGTGCCAGCAGTTTGGCGGGAGGGAGGAGGGAGACCCAGTACTTC. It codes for CASSLAGGRRETQYF.